Sequencing of this TCR beta chain was carried out in a study of blood T cell repertoires in COVID-19. From germline, CDR1 is LNHDA and CDR2 SQIVND (reference sequence). After removal of 5 bases from V and 0 bases from J, the junction contained 6 bases not matched to a gene. This CDR3 is built from 16 residues. Participants came from about two dozen US areas, aged roughly 18 to 89 years. The repertoire was sequenced with immunoSEQ multiplex PCR; TCRdb's copy has only in-frame clones and lacks some. The table includes roughly 200,000 clones, roughly nine tenths detected once. The receptor was derived from a woman aged 25 to 39 who had recovered from COVID-19. J is TRBJ2-2 and V is TRBV19, with 7 bases that match TRBD1. The specimen was PBMCs or T cells enriched from blood (not recorded which). The CDR3 loop reads CASSLAGGSNTGELFF. CDR3 nucleotide sequence: TGTGCCAGTAGTTTAGCAGGGGGATCGAACACCGGGGAGCTGTTTTTT. Variable domain in full (rest from reference TRBV19 and TRBJ2-2): DGGITQSPKYLFRKEGQNVTLSCEQNLNHDAMYWYRQDPGQGLRLIYYSQIVNDFQKGDIAEGYSVSREKKESFPLTVTSAQKNPTAFYLCASSLAGGSNTGELFFGEGSRLTVL.